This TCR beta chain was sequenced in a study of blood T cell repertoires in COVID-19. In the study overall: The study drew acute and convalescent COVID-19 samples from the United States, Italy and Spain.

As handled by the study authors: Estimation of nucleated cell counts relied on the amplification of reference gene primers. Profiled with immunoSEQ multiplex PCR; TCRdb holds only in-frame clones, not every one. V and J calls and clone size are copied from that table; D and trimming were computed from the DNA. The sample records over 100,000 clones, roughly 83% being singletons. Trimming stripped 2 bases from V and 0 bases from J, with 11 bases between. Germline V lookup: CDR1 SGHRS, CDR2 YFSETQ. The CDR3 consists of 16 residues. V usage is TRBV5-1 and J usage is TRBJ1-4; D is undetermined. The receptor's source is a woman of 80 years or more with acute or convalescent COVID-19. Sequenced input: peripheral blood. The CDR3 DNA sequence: TGCGCCAGCAGCTTAAAAGCGGCAGCAACTAATGAAAAACTGTTTTTT. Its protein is CASSLKAAATNEKLFF.